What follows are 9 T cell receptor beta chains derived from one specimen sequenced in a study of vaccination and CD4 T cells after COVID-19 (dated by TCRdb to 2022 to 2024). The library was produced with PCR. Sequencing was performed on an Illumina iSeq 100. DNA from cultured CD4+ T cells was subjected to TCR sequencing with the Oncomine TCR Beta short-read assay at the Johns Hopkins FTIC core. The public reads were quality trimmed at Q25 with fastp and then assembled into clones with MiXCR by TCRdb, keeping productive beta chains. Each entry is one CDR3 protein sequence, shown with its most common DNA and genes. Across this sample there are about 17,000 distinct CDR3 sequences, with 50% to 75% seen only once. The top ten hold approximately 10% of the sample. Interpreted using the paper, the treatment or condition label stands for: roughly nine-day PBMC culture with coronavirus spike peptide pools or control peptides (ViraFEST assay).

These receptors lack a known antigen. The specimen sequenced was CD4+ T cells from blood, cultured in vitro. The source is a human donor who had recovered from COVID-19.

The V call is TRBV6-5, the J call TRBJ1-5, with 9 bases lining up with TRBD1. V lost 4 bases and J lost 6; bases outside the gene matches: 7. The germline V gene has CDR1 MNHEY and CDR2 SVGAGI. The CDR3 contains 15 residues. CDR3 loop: CASSSYRGLGQPQHF. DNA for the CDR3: TGTGCCAGCAGTTCCTACAGGGGGCTGGGTCAGCCCCAGCATTTT.

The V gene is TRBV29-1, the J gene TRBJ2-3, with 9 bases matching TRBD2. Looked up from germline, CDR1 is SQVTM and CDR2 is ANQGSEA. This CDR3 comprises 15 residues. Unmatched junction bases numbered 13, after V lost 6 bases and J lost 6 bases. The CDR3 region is CSVDGLAGSFDTQYF. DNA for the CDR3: TGCAGCGTCGACGGGCTAGCGGGGAGCTTTGATACGCAGTATTTT.

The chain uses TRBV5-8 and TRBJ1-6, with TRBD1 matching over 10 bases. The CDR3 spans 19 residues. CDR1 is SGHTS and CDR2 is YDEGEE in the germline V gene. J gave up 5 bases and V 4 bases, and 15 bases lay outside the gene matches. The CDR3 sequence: CASSPQRPGQGRNNSPLHF. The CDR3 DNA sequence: TGTGCCAGCAGCCCCCAACGACCGGGACAGGGGAGGAATAATTCACCCCTCCACTTT.

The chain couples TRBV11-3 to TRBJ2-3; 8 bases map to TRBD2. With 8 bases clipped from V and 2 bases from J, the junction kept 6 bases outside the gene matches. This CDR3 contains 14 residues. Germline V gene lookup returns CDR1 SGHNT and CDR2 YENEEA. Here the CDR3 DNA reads TGTGCCAGCTGTCCGGGAGGGCCCACAGATACGCAGTATTTT. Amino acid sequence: CASCPGGPTDTQYF.

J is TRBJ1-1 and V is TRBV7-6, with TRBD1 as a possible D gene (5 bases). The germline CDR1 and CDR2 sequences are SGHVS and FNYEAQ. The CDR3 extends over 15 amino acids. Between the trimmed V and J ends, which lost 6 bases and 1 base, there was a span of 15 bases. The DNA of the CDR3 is TGTGCCAGCAGTCCGATCGAGACAGCGAACACTGAAGCTTTCTTT. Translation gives CASSPIETANTEAFF.

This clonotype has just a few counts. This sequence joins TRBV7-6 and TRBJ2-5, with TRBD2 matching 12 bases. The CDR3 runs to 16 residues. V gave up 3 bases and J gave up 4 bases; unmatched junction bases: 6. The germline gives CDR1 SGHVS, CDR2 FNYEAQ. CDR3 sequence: CASSFYLAGGAETQYF. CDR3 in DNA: TGTGCCAGCAGCTTCTATCTAGCGGGAGGGGCAGAGACCCAGTACTTC.

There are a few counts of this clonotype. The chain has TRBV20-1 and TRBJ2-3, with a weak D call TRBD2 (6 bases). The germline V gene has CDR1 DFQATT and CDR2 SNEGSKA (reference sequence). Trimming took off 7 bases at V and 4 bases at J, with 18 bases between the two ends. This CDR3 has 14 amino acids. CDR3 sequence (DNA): TGCAGTGTCCGTTCTGGAGGGAATCCAGATACGCAGTATTTT. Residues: CSVRSGGNPDTQYF.

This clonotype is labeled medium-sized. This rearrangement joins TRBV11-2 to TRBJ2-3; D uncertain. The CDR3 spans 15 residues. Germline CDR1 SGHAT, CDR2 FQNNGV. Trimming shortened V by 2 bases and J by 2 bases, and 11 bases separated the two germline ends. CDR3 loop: CASSLLAVSTDTQYF. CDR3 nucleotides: TGTGCCAGCAGCTTATTGGCGGTTTCCACAGATACGCAGTATTTT.

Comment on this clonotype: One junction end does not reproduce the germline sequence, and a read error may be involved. This CDR3 is CASSPAGAGSYNEQFF. CDR3 bases: TGCGCCAGCAGCCCAGCGGGAGCGGGCTCCTACAATGAGCAGTTCTTC. The chain has TRBV7-2 and TRBJ2-1; 8 bases are shared with TRBD2. Germline lookup yields CDR1 SGHTA and CDR2 FQGNSA. The CDR3 has 16 amino acids.